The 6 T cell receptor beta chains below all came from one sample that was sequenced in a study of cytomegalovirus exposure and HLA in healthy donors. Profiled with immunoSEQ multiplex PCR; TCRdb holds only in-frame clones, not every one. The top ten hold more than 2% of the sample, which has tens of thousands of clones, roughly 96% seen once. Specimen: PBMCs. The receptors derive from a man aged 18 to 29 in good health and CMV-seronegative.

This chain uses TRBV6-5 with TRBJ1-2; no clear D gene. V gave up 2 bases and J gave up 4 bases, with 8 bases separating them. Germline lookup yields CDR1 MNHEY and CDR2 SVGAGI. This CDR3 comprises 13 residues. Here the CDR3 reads CASSYEGFYGYTF. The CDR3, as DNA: TGTGCCAGCAGTTACGAGGGTTTCTATGGCTACACCTTC.

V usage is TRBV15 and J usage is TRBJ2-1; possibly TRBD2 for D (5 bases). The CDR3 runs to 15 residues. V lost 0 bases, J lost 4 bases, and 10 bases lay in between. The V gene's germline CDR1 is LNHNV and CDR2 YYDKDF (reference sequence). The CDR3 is CATSRESGPYNEQFF. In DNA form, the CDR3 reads TGTGCCACCAGCAGAGAAAGCGGCCCATACAATGAGCAGTTCTTC.

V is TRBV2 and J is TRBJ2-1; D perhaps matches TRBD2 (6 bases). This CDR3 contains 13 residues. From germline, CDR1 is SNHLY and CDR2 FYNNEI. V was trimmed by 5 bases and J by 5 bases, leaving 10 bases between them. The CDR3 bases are TGTGCCAGCAGTCCCACGGGGGACAATGAGCAGTTCTTC. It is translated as CASSPTGDNEQFF.

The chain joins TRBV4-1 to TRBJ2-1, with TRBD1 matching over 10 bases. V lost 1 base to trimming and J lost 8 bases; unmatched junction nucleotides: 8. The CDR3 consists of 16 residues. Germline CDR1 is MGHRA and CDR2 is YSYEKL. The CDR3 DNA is TGCGCCAGCAGCCAAGCGGTTGGGACAGGGGTGGATGAGCAGTTCTTC. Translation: CASSQAVGTGVDEQFF.

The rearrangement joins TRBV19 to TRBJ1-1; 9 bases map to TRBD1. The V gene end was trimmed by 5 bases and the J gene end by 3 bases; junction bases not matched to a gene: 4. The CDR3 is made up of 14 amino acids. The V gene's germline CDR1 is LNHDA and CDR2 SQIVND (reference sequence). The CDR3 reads CASSVTGGDTEAFF. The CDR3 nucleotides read TGTGCCAGTAGTGTGACAGGGGGTGACACTGAAGCTTTCTTT.

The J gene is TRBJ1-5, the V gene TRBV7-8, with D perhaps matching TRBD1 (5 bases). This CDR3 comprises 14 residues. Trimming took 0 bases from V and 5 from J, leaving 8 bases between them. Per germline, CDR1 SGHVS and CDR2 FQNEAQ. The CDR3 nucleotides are TGTGCCAGCAGCTTAGCGTCCAGGGATCAGCCCCAGCATTTT. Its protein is CASSLASRDQPQHF.